These 22 T cell receptor beta chains originate from one sample sequenced in a study of neurological immune-mediated disorders. TCRdb re-analysed the 5' RACE reads in MiXCR, keeping a single row per CDR3 protein. The repertoire consists of some 28,000 distinct CDR3 sequences, with about 7% occurring once and the leading ten covering about 9%. The sample comprised PBMCs. The receptors stem from a woman between 50 and 59 years old in good health.

This clonotype has ten or more counts. This sequence joins TRBV10-3 and TRBJ1-1, with D perhaps TRBD1 (6 bases). CDR3 length: 14 residues. The V end was cut by 6 bases, the J end by 1 base, with 12 bases between. The V gene's germline CDR1 is ENHRY and CDR2 SYGVKD. CDR3 sequence (DNA): TGTGCCATCAGGGAGACAGGCCAGAACACTGAAGCTTTCTTT. It translates to CAIRETGQNTEAFF.

There are many counts of this clonotype. The chain recombines TRBV28 with TRBJ2-7; 9 bases map to TRBD1. The ends lost 5 bases at V and 12 bases at J; junction bases unmatched: 5. The CDR3 runs 11 residues. CDR1 is MDHEN and CDR2 is SYDVKM in the germline V gene. The CDR3 DNA is TGTGCCAGCAGTCGACAGGGGGGATCGTACTTC. Translating gives CASSRQGGSYF.

Many counts were recorded for this clonotype. This sequence joins TRBV19 and TRBJ1-1, with 8 bases that match TRBD1. J lost 4 bases, V lost 5 bases, and 12 bases had no gene match. The CDR3 loop spans 16 amino acids. Germline V gene data show CDR1 as LNHDA and CDR2 as SQIVND (reference sequence). The CDR3 DNA follows: TGTGCCAGTAGTCAAGCAGGGGGCACAAGGAGCACTGAAGCTTTCTTT. Encoded protein: CASSQAGGTRSTEAFF.

This clonotype was picked up many times. The chain joins TRBV18 to TRBJ2-3; D possibly corresponds to TRBD1 (6 bases). V was clipped by 2 bases and J by 0 bases, with 9 bases between them. The CDR3 runs to 15 residues. Germline loops: CDR1 KGHSH, CDR2 LQKENI. The CDR3 sequence is CASSPNRASTDTQYF. The CDR3 DNA reads as TGTGCCAGCTCACCAAACAGGGCAAGCACAGATACGCAGTATTTT.

This clonotype has a count of ten or more. The V call is TRBV7-8, the J call TRBJ2-5; 13 bases fit TRBD2. J was trimmed by 4 bases and V by 4 bases; bases with no gene match: 6. Germline V gene lookup returns CDR1 SGHVS and CDR2 FQNEAQ. The CDR3 sequence is 16 residues long. DNA of the CDR3: TGTGCCAGCAGCTCGCGGACTAGCGGGAGTTCAGAGACCCAGTACTTC. Encoded protein: CASSSRTSGSSETQYF.

This clonotype was seen ten or more times. The chain uses TRBV20-1 and TRBJ1-3, with no clear D. The CDR3 is made up of 16 amino acids. Germline CDR1 and CDR2: DFQATT and SNEGSKA (reference sequence). Between the trimmed V and J ends, which lost 0 bases and 4 bases, there was a span of 16 bases. DNA of the CDR3: TGCAGTGCTAGAGATCTTTCTAGGGCGGGGGGAAACACCATATATTTT. Translated, it gives CSARDLSRAGGNTIYF.

This clonotype was detected ten times or more. V is TRBV20-1 and J is TRBJ2-2, with D perhaps TRBD1 (6 bases). The CDR3 length is 14 residues. V dropped 6 bases and J dropped 4 bases, with 15 bases sitting between them. The germline gives CDR1 DFQATT, CDR2 SNEGSKA (reference sequence). CDR3 DNA sequence: TGCAGTGCCCTCCGGCAGGGGCCCACCGGGGAGCTGTTTTTT. As protein: CSALRQGPTGELFF.

Many counts were recorded for this clonotype. The chain links TRBV5-6 to TRBJ1-1; the D is unclear. Germline V gene sequence: CDR1 SGHDT, CDR2 YYEEEE. V gave up 5 bases and J gave up 0 bases, with 8 bases separating them. This CDR3 region has 13 residues. The CDR3 spells CASRPFMNTEAFF. The CDR3, as DNA: TGTGCCAGCAGGCCGTTCATGAACACTGAAGCTTTCTTT.

The sample holds many counts of this clonotype. CDR3 in amino acids: CASSLFGRGYEQYF. CDR3 coding DNA: TGTGCCAGCAGTTTATTCGGCCGGGGCTACGAGCAGTACTTC. This sequence joins TRBV28 and TRBJ2-7, with TRBD2 as a possible D gene (5 bases). The germline V gene encodes CDR1 MDHEN and CDR2 SYDVKM. The V gene lost 1 base and the J gene lost 3 bases, with 10 bases spanning the gap. CDR3 length: 14 amino acids.

This clonotype was seen at least ten times. The chain employs TRBV11-3 and TRBJ1-1, with D perhaps matching TRBD1 (5 bases). Germline CDR1 SGHNT, CDR2 YENEEA. Trimming removed 3 bases from V and 1 base from J, with 6 bases in between. The length of the CDR3 is 13 residues. The CDR3: CASSLGGNTEAFF. The CDR3 coding sequence is TGTGCCAGCAGCTTGGGGGGGAACACTGAAGCTTTCTTT.

This clonotype occurred many times. This chain uses TRBV24-1 with TRBJ2-5, with 10 bases fitting TRBD2. Germline trimming cut 9 bases from V and 4 bases from J; bases unmatched to any gene: 4. The length of the CDR3 is 13 residues. CDR1 and CDR2 (germline): KGHDR, SFDVKD. The CDR3 here is CATGLAGGETQYF. In nucleotides, the CDR3 is TGTGCCACCGGATTAGCGGGAGGAGAGACCCAGTACTTC.

This clonotype has ten or more counts. This chain uses TRBV20-1 with TRBJ1-6, with TRBD1 as a possible D gene (5 bases). Germline V gene sequence: CDR1 DFQATT, CDR2 SNEGSKA (reference sequence). The V end lost 3 bases, the J end lost 7 bases, and 16 bases lay between the germline ends. This CDR3 spans 15 amino acids. For the CDR3, the DNA is TGCAGTGCTAGGGAAACTAGGACACCGAATTCACCCCTCCACTTT. This sequence encodes CSARETRTPNSPLHF.

This clonotype has at least ten counts. The chain joins TRBV5-6 to TRBJ1-2; possible D gene TRBD1, 5 bases. The CDR3 loop spans 13 amino acids. The V end was cut by 1 base, the J end by 8 bases, with 12 bases between. Looked up from germline, CDR1 is SGHDT and CDR2 is YYEEEE. This CDR3 is CASSLPQGGGYTF. The CDR3 nucleotides are TGTGCCAGCAGCTTGCCTCAGGGTGGAGGCTACACCTTC.

This clonotype was seen repeatedly, ten times or more. The CDR3 sequence is CASSQGTSVYEQYF. The CDR3 DNA reads TGCGCCAGCAGCCAAGGTACTAGCGTCTACGAGCAGTACTTC. The rearrangement uses TRBV4-3 and TRBJ2-7; 7 positions agree with TRBD2. The CDR3 length is 14 residues. V was pared by 1 base and J by 3 bases, with 3 bases of the junction left unmatched. CDR1 and CDR2 (germline): LGHNA, YSLEER.

This clonotype was detected many times. J is TRBJ1-1 and V is TRBV6-5; D might be TRBD1 (5 bases). V was shortened by 7 bases and J by 0 bases, with 18 bases between the two germline ends. Germline-derived CDR1 and CDR2 are MNHEY and SVGAGI. The CDR3 runs 16 residues. As DNA, the CDR3 is TGTGCCAGCAACACCCGCGGGGGGGGTATGAACACTGAAGCTTTCTTT. It codes for CASNTRGGGMNTEAFF.

This clonotype has at least ten counts. The chain is built from TRBV28 and TRBJ1-3; no clear D gene. The CDR3 length is 12 residues. CDR1 MDHEN and CDR2 SYDVKM come from the germline V gene. V lost 4 bases, J lost 3 bases, and 4 bases lay in between. CDR3 amino acids: CASSWFGNTIYF. In DNA, the CDR3 is TGTGCCAGCAGTTGGTTTGGAAACACCATATATTTT.

The table lists this clonotype with many counts. The chain couples TRBV20-1 to TRBJ1-6, with D tentatively TRBD1 (5 bases). This CDR3 is 14 amino acids long. V dropped 3 bases and J dropped 6 bases, with 12 bases sitting between them. Germline V gene data show CDR1 as DFQATT and CDR2 as SNEGSKA (reference sequence). CDR3: CSARGGGGNSPLHF. For the CDR3, the DNA is TGCAGTGCTAGGGGGGGGGGTGGTAATTCACCCCTCCACTTT.

This clonotype was recorded many times. The chain combines TRBV20-1 with TRBJ2-3, with no clear D. Germline V CDR1 and CDR2: DFQATT, SNEGSKA (reference sequence). V gave up 3 bases and J gave up 0 bases, with 10 bases separating them. The CDR3 spans 14 residues. DNA for the CDR3: TGCAGTGCTAGCTCGGTCATTAGCACAGATACGCAGTATTTT. It encodes CSASSVISTDTQYF.

This clonotype is medium-sized within its sample. The gene calls are TRBV10-3 and TRBJ2-1, with TRBD1 matching over 8 bases. V lost 7 bases, J lost 3 bases, and 8 bases stayed unmatched. CDR1 and CDR2 from the germline V gene are ENHRY and SYGVKD. The CDR3 consists of 15 residues. The CDR3 DNA is TGTGCCATCAAATCCGGACAGGGAAGCTACAATGAGCAGTTCTTC. As protein: CAIKSGQGSYNEQFF.

This clonotype was detected many times. The chain uses TRBV7-9 and TRBJ2-3; D is uncertain. V shed 1 base and J shed 3 bases, with 8 bases lying between them. The germline CDR1 and CDR2 sequences are SEHNR and FQNEAQ (reference sequence). The CDR3 sequence is 14 residues long. CDR3 sequence (DNA): TGTGCCAGCAGCTTAGATGCTAGGACAGATACGCAGTATTTT. As protein: CASSLDARTDTQYF.

In its sample, this clonotype ranks as medium-sized (0.01 to 0.1%). V gene TRBV14 combines with J gene TRBJ2-4; TRBD1 matches at 7 bases. The CDR3 contains 14 residues. Germline CDR1 reads SGHDN; CDR2 reads FVKESK. Unmatched junction bases numbered 3, after V lost 1 base and J lost 6 bases. In DNA, the CDR3 is TGTGCCAGCAGCCAAGCCGGGACAGCAAACATTCAGTACTTC. Its translation is CASSQAGTANIQYF.

In its sample, this clonotype was seen many times. V is TRBV18 and J is TRBJ1-5; D is unresolved. Trimming left V 6 bases short and J 3 bases short, with 12 bases between. This CDR3 spans 14 amino acids. Germline loops: CDR1 KGHSH, CDR2 LQKENI. CDR3 sequence reads: CASSEDGINQPQHF. DNA of the CDR3: TGTGCCAGCTCGGAAGACGGAATCAATCAGCCCCAGCATTTT. Filled out from reference TRBV18 and TRBJ1-5, the complete variable domain reads NAGVMQNPRHLVRRRGQEARLRCSPMKGHSHVYWYRQLPEEGLKFMVYLQKENIIDESGMPKERFSAEFPKEGPSILRIQQVVRGDSAAYFCASSEDGINQPQHFGDGTRLSIL.